This T cell receptor beta chain is drawn from a study of blood T cell repertoires in COVID-19. The CDR3 extends over 15 amino acids. Germline V gene lookup returns CDR1 SGHRS and CDR2 YFSETQ. V lost 2 bases and J 2 bases, leaving 13 bases between the germline ends. Profiled with immunoSEQ multiplex PCR; TCRdb holds only in-frame clones, not every one. The table shows around 220,000 clones, with approximately 90% occurring only once. The receptor's source is a man aged 50 or older with acute or convalescent COVID-19. The J gene is TRBJ1-2, the V gene TRBV5-1, with a possible D match to TRBD1 (6 bases). The specimen sequenced was peripheral blood. This chain's CDR3 is CASSLQGLGNYGYTF. The CDR3 nucleotides read TGCGCCAGCAGCTTACAGGGCCTAGGGAACTATGGCTACACCTTC.